These 25 T cell receptor beta chains share one sample of origin, sequenced in a study. TCRdb analysed the 5' RACE reads with MiXCR anew, one entry per CDR3 protein. The data contain tens of thousands of distinct CDR3 sequences, about a quarter of them singletons. Cells sorted as Tregs were CD4+, CD25+ and CD127-/low. Sequencing was performed on tumor-infiltrating Tregs sorted from the breast tumor. These receptors were collected from a female donor with breast cancer.

This clonotype occurred many times. The chain couples TRBV4-1 to TRBJ2-1; maybe TRBD2 (5 bases). The CDR3 runs to 15 residues. Deletions cut 4 bases from V and 4 bases from J, with 14 bases between. Germline V lookup: CDR1 MGHRA, CDR2 YSYEKL. The CDR3 nucleotides read TGCGCCAGCAGCCCCGCGCAACTAGGGTACAATGAGCAGTTCTTC. It specifies CASSPAQLGYNEQFF.

In this sample, this clonotype is medium-sized. V is TRBV6-6 and J is TRBJ1-3; no firm D call. The CDR3 sequence is 12 residues long. The germline gives CDR1 MNHNY, CDR2 SVGAGI (reference sequence). V gave up 4 bases and J gave up 4 bases, with 5 bases separating them. Written as DNA, the CDR3 is TGTGCCAGCAGTTCAGAGGGAAACACCATATATTTT. This gives the protein CASSSEGNTIYF.

In its sample, this clonotype was seen many times. The chain carries TRBV11-2 and TRBJ2-7, with 8 bases lining up with TRBD2. This CDR3 is 16 amino acids long. Trimming cost V 3 bases and J 2 bases; bases outside gene matches: 9. From germline, CDR1 is SGHAT and CDR2 FQNNGV. CDR3 sequence reads: CASSFRRLAGAYEQYF. The DNA for the CDR3 is TGTGCCAGCAGCTTCCGGAGGCTAGCGGGCGCCTACGAGCAGTACTTC.

This clonotype was recorded at least ten times. The chain couples TRBV4-1 to TRBJ2-6; 14 positions match TRBD2. Germline assignment: CDR1 MGHRA and CDR2 YSYEKL. The trim removed 2 bases at V and 0 bases at J, leaving 3 bases unmatched. This CDR3 spans 19 amino acids. The CDR3 protein is CASSQLGLAGDSGANVLTF. The CDR3 DNA reads TGCGCCAGCAGCCAACTGGGACTAGCGGGGGACTCTGGGGCCAACGTCCTGACTTTC.

This clonotype was detected many times. V gene TRBV7-2 combines with J gene TRBJ1-5; the match to TRBD1 covers 10 bases. The V gene's germline CDR1 is SGHTA and CDR2 FQGNSA. CDR3 length: 16 residues. V shed 4 bases, J shed 6 bases, and the junction held 9 bases outside the gene matches. The CDR3 coding sequence is TGTGCCAGCAGCTCCCCCGGGACAGGGGATCGTCAGCCCCAGCATTTT. It yields the protein CASSSPGTGDRQPQHF. The full variable domain, its missing parts supplied by reference TRBV7-2 and TRBJ1-5, is GAGVSQSPSNKVTEKGKDVELRCDPISGHTALYWYRQSLGQGLEFLIYFQGNSAPDKSGLPSDRFSAERTGGSVSTLTIQRTQQEDSAVYLCASSSPGTGDRQPQHFGDGTRLSIL.

Notes on this clonotype: Germline and junction disagree at one end, which may indicate a read error. The chain uses TRBV5-1 and TRBJ1-6; D remains ambiguous. This CDR3 has 14 residues. Germline CDR1 and CDR2: SGHRS and YFSETQ. CDR3 sequence (DNA): TGCGCCAGCGGCTTGGAGCGGGGAAATTCACCCCTCCACTTT. Amino acid sequence: CASGLERGNSPLHF.

This clonotype occurred many times. The CDR3 protein is CAAFYNEQFF. As DNA, the CDR3 is TGCGCAGCGTTTTACAATGAGCAGTTCTTC. The chain combines TRBV20-1 with TRBJ2-1; D not certain. CDR3 size: 10 residues. Germline CDR1 DFQATT, CDR2 SNEGSKA (reference sequence).

This clonotype appeared a few times. V is TRBV27 and J is TRBJ1-1; tentative D call: TRBD1 (5 bases). From germline, CDR1 is MNHEY and CDR2 SMNVEV (reference sequence). V was cut by 6 bases and J by 5 bases, with 13 bases left in between. The CDR3 contains 13 residues. CDR3 region: CASREGTGTEAFF. In DNA, the CDR3 is TGTGCCAGCAGAGAAGGGACGGGGACTGAAGCTTTCTTT.

In regard to this clonotype: The junction departs from germline at one end; a sequencing error may be responsible. J is TRBJ1-5 and V is TRBV27, with D hard to call. The CDR3 totals 13 residues. Looked up from germline, CDR1 is MNHEY and CDR2 is SMNVEV (reference sequence). The CDR3 nucleotides read TGTGCCAGCAGTATATCTAGCAATCAGCCCCAGCATTTT. Protein: CASSISSNQPQHF.

With regard to this clonotype: A much larger clone sits a single nucleotide away, making a read error possible. The chain joins TRBV20-1 to TRBJ1-1, with 7 bases matching TRBD1. CDR3 size: 13 residues. Germline values: CDR1 DFQATT, CDR2 SNEGSKA (reference sequence). The CDR3 nucleotides are TGCAATGCTAGTACAGGGGTGGGCACTGAAGCTTTCTTT. This encodes CNASTGVGTEAFF.

The rearrangement uses TRBV6-2 or TRBV6-3 and TRBJ2-1, with 9 bases that match TRBD2. The CDR3 is made up of 16 amino acids. V was pared by 2 bases and J by 4 bases, with 6 bases of the junction left unmatched. Germline V gene data show CDR1 as MNHEY and CDR2 as SVGEGT. This CDR3 reads CASSYSGTSQYNEQFF. The CDR3 DNA follows: TGTGCCAGCAGTTACAGCGGGACTAGCCAATACAATGAGCAGTTCTTC.

This clonotype was found once. The junction departs from the called germline gene at one end, perhaps through a read error. The chain is built from TRBV20-1 and TRBJ2-3; 7 bases are a match to TRBD2. Germline CDR1 DFQATT, CDR2 SNEGSKA (reference sequence). CDR3 size: 15 residues. The CDR3 here is CGAIASSGSTDTQYF. The DNA for the CDR3 is TGCGGTGCTATAGCGTCTAGCGGAAGCACAGATACGCAGTATTTT.

This clonotype was recorded many times. This sequence joins TRBV7-8 and TRBJ1-5, with 7 bases identical to TRBD1. This CDR3 is 16 amino acids long. Trimming removed 2 bases from V and 1 base from J; junction bases left unmatched: 5. In germline, CDR1 is SGHVS, CDR2 FQNEAQ. CDR3: CASSLRVTGSNQPQHF. Written as DNA, the CDR3 is TGTGCCAGCAGCTTAAGGGTGACAGGGAGCAATCAGCCCCAGCATTTT.

This CDR3 is CAISVQRAGEQYF. CDR3 DNA: TGTGCCATCAGTGTACAAAGGGCAGGGGAGCAGTACTTC. The rearrangement uses TRBV10-3 and TRBJ2-7; a weak D match, TRBD1 (5 bases). The CDR3 loop spans 13 amino acids. The germline CDR1 and CDR2 sequences are ENHRY and SYGVKD. V lost 4 bases to trimming and J lost 7 bases, with 14 bases between them.

This clonotype has just a few counts. A much larger clone differs by one base, so this may be a read error. V gene TRBV7-3 combines with J gene TRBJ1-1, with unresolved D. Germline CDR1 SGHTA, CDR2 FQGTGA. Trimming left V 5 bases short and J 1 base short, with 8 bases between. The CDR3 is 13 residues long. CDR3 in amino acids: CASSVGANTEAFF. The CDR3 region has the DNA TGTGCCAGCAGCGTAGGAGCGAACACTGAAGCTTTCTTT.

The chain combines TRBV4-2 with TRBJ2-1, with 9 positions matching TRBD2. The CDR3 is 20 amino acids. Trimming took 0 bases from V and 5 from J; bases not matched to a gene: 17. Germline V gene lookup returns CDR1 LGHNA and CDR2 YNFKEQ. CDR3 DNA: TGTGCCAGCAGCCAAGATAGCGGGGGAGCCTCCTCCATCATAAACAATGAGCAGTTCTTC. Amino acid sequence: CASSQDSGGASSIINNEQFF.

The sample holds many counts of this clonotype. The CDR3 DNA sequence: TGCAGTGCTATCTACGGGGCGTACAATGAGCAGTTCTTC. This sequence encodes CSAIYGAYNEQFF. The rearrangement uses TRBV20-1 and TRBJ2-1, with D possibly being TRBD1 or TRBD2 (5 bases each). The CDR3 spans 13 residues. CDR1 and CDR2 (germline): DFQATT, SNEGSKA (reference sequence). Trimming removed 4 bases at V and 4 bases at J, with 11 bases between.

This clonotype appeared many times. The genes are TRBV7-3 and TRBJ2-1, with 7 bases aligning to TRBD2. The junction had 5 bases not matched to a gene; V was cut back by 5 bases and J by 1 base. Germline CDR1 SGHTA, CDR2 FQGTGA. The CDR3 contains 15 residues. The CDR3 region is CASSRDYTSYNEQFF. CDR3 bases: TGTGCCAGCAGCCGGGACTACACTTCCTACAATGAGCAGTTCTTC.

Of note for this clonotype: Just one base apart from a much larger clone, this may be a read error. Since the CDR3 does not end with the conserved phenylalanine or tryptophan, this likely comes from a read error. The gene calls are TRBV7-2 and TRBJ1-1; D is unclear. Germline V gives CDR1 SGHTA, CDR2 FQGNSA. Between the trimmed V and J ends, which lost 2 bases and 4 bases, there was a span of 11 bases. This CDR3 spans 14 amino acids. The CDR3 is CASSLSAGVTEAFL. The CDR3 bases are TGTGCCAGCAGCTTATCCGCGGGTGTCACTGAAGCTTTCCTT.

Ten or more counts support this clonotype. The CDR3 DNA reads TGCGCCAGCAGCCCTGGACCGACGAGCAATCAGCCCCAGCATTTT. Residues: CASSPGPTSNQPQHF. The V call is TRBV4-1, the J call TRBJ1-5; D is unresolved. Germline lookup yields CDR1 MGHRA and CDR2 YSYEKL. The ends were cut back, 4 bases at V and 1 base at J, with 11 bases in the middle. The length of the CDR3 is 15 residues.

The J gene is TRBJ1-5, the V gene TRBV10-3; D may be TRBD1 (6 bases). CDR3 length: 16 amino acids. Germline V gene sequence: CDR1 ENHRY, CDR2 SYGVKD. The V end was cut by 2 bases, the J end by 1 base, with 12 bases between. DNA of the CDR3: TGTGCCATCAGTGAGGCCGGACAGATGAGCAATCAGCCCCAGCATTTT. Translated, it gives CAISEAGQMSNQPQHF.

This clonotype was detected many times. The chain carries TRBV7-2 and TRBJ2-7; D unclear. Germline lookup yields CDR1 SGHTA and CDR2 FQGNSA. The CDR3 sequence is 13 residues long. Trimming removed 5 bases from V and 2 bases from J, with 10 bases in between. The CDR3 loop is CASSGPAPYEQYF. CDR3 DNA sequence: TGTGCCAGCAGCGGACCCGCTCCCTACGAGCAGTACTTC.

This clonotype was picked up a small number of times. The CDR3 protein is CASSPDGATGYTF. The CDR3 DNA sequence: TGCGCCAGCAGCCCGGACGGGGCTACTGGCTACACCTTC. This chain links TRBV5-1 with TRBJ1-2, with a tentative D call TRBD1 (5 bases). CDR3 length: 13 residues. V lost 4 bases to trimming and J lost 7 bases, with 14 bases between them. CDR1 and CDR2 from the germline V gene are SGHRS and YFSETQ. The whole variable domain, remainder taken from reference TRBV5-1 and TRBJ1-2, is KAGVTQTPRYLIKTRGQQVTLSCSPISGHRSVSWYQQTPGQGLQFLFEYFSETQRNKGNFPGRFSGRQFSNSRSEMNVSTLELGDSALYLCASSPDGATGYTFGSGTRLTVV.

The V gene is TRBV13, the J gene TRBJ2-1; 10 bases line up with TRBD2. CDR3 length: 15 amino acids. Germline CDR1 PRHDT, CDR2 FYEKMQ (reference sequence). Germline trimming cut 3 bases from V and 7 bases from J; bases unmatched to any gene: 6. CDR3 in DNA: TGTGCCAGCAGCTTGAGCCAGCGGGAGGGGAATGAGCAGTTCTTC. This codes for CASSLSQREGNEQFF.

V and J are TRBV6-1 and TRBJ1-6, with TRBD1 matching over 8 bases. The CDR3 covers 15 residues. V lost 4 bases, J lost 7 bases, and 6 bases stayed unmatched. CDR1 MNHNS and CDR2 SASEGT come from the germline V gene. CDR3 sequence: CASSGTGNWNSPLHF. The CDR3 DNA reads as TGTGCCAGCAGTGGGACAGGGAACTGGAATTCACCCCTCCACTTT.